This entry concerns a single T cell receptor beta chain. These data come from a study of blood T cell repertoires in COVID-19. For the study at large: Donors in the United States, Italy and Spain gave samples during acute or convalescent COVID-19. PBMCs, B-cell-depleted T cells, or T cells were the source of the cDNA or gDNA that made up the material.

Here immunoSEQ multiplex PCR was the method, and the copy in TCRdb shows in-frame clones only, minus some. In the table there are under 55,000 clones, 83% of which are singletons. From germline, CDR1 is LGHDT and CDR2 YNNKEL (reference sequence). With V trimmed by 4 bases and J by 2 bases, 2 bases remained unmatched. There are 13 residues in the CDR3. Material: peripheral blood. This receptor was taken from a human donor in a cohort sampled during active COVID-19. The chain carries TRBV3-1 (or the pseudogene TRBV3-2) and TRBJ2-7; 7 bases line up with TRBD1. CDR3 amino acids: CASSRGTAYEQYF. Written as DNA, the CDR3 is TGTGCCAGCAGCCGAGGGACAGCCTACGAGCAGTACTTC.